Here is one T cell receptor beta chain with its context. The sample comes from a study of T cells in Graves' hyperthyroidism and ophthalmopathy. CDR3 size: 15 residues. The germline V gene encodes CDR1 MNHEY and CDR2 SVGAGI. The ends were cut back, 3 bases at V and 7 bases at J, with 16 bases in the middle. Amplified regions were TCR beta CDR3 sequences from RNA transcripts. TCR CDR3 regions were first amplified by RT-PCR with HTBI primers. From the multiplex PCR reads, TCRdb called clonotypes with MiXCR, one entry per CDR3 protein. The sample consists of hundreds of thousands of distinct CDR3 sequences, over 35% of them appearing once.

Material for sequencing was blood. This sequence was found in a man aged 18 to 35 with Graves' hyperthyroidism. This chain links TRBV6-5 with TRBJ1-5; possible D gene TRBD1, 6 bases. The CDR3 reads CASSYTNRAGQPQHF. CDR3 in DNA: TGTGCCAGCAGTTATACGAACAGGGCGGGGCAGCCCCAGCATTTT.